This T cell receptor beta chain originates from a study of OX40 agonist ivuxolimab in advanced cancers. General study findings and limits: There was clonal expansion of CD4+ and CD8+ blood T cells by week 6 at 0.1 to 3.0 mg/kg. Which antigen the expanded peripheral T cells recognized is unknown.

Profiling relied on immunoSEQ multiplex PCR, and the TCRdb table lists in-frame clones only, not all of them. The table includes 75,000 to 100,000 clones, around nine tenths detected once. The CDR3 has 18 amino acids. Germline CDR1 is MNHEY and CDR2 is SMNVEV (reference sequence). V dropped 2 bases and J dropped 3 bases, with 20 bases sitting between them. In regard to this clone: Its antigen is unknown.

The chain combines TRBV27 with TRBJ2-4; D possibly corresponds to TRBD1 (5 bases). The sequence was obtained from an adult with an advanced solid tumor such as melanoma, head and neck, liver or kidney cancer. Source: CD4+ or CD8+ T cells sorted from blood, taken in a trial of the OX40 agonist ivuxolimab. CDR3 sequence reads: CASSLIFRAGLVKNIQYF. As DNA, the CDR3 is TGTGCCAGCAGTTTAATTTTCCGGGCAGGGCTAGTCAAAAACATTCAGTACTTC.